The 10 T cell receptor beta chains presented below share a single source sample, sequenced in a study of human T cells and chemical hapten exposure. TCRdb used MiXCR to reprocess the RACE reads, holding one entry per CDR3 protein. There are tens of thousands of distinct CDR3 sequences in the sample; about a tenth occur only once, and about 14% lies in the top ten. Time point noted: pre-sensitization, week 0. The treatment is: therapeutic diphenylcyclopropenone sensitization with weekly scalp DPC. Sample: whole blood, taken in connection with sensitization to the hapten diphenylcyclopropenone (DPC). These receptors were taken from a woman in her forties with alopecia areata. Some clones in this sample may be carry-over from other donors' samples.

Ten or more counts support this clonotype. This sequence joins TRBV5-4 and TRBJ2-7, with D perhaps TRBD1 or TRBD2 (5 bases each). The V end was cut by 4 bases, the J end by 0 bases, with 14 bases between. The CDR3 is 15 residues long. CDR1 and CDR2 (germline): SGHNT, YYREEE (reference sequence). The CDR3 DNA reads as TGTGCCAGCAGCGCCGGGACGGGGAGCTCCTACGAGCAGTACTTC. It specifies CASSAGTGSSYEQYF.

This clonotype has ten or more counts. The V gene is TRBV28, the J gene TRBJ2-5; D unclear. The CDR3 is made up of 12 amino acids. V was cut by 4 bases and J by 5 bases, with 8 bases left in between. From germline, CDR1 is MDHEN and CDR2 SYDVKM. The CDR3 nucleotides read TGTGCCAGCAGTTCCCATGGGGAGACCCAGTACTTC. Translating it yields CASSSHGETQYF.

This clonotype was recorded many times. The chain is built from TRBV11-2 and TRBJ2-2; 12 positions agree with TRBD1. This CDR3 is 16 amino acids long. V dropped 5 bases and J dropped 7; count of bases not matched to a gene: 8. Germline loops: CDR1 SGHAT, CDR2 FQNNGV. CDR3 coding DNA: TGTGCCAGCAGCCCCTGGGACAGGGGGCAGGGCGGGGAGCTGTTTTTT. The encoded protein is CASSPWDRGQGGELFF. Looking up the rest from reference TRBV11-2 and TRBJ2-2 gives the full variable domain: EAGVAQSPRYKIIEKRQSVAFWCNPISGHATLYWYQQILGQGPKLLIQFQNNGVVDDSQLPKDRFSAERLKGVDSTLKIQPAKLEDSAVYLCASSPWDRGQGGELFFGEGSRLTVL.

This sequence joins TRBV4-3 and TRBJ1-6; D remains ambiguous. V was shortened by 0 bases and J by 3 bases, with 12 bases between the two germline ends. This CDR3 region has 17 residues. Germline CDR1 and CDR2: LGHNA and YSLEER. CDR3 sequence reads: CASSQEAGLSYNSPLHF. The CDR3 nucleotides read TGCGCCAGCAGCCAAGAGGCAGGCCTTAGCTATAATTCACCCCTCCACTTT.

This clonotype has a count of ten or more. The V call is TRBV7-3, the J call TRBJ2-5, with a possible D match to TRBD1 (5 bases). The V and J ends lost 5 bases and 4 bases respectively, with 11 bases between them. From germline, CDR1 is SGHTA and CDR2 FQGTGA. This CDR3 contains 13 residues. Here the CDR3 reads CASSKQVPETQYF. Written as DNA, the CDR3 is TGTGCCAGCAGCAAACAGGTCCCAGAGACCCAGTACTTC.

This clonotype was seen only a few times. The chain couples TRBV20-1 to TRBJ1-6; tentative D call: TRBD1 (6 bases). CDR1 is DFQATT and CDR2 is SNEGSKA in the germline V gene (reference sequence). This CDR3 has 13 amino acids. V dropped 3 bases and J dropped 9 bases, with 12 bases sitting between them. DNA for the CDR3: TGCAGTGCTAGTCCAGGGGCCACTTCACCCCTCCACTTT. It encodes CSASPGATSPLHF.

In its sample, this clonotype was seen many times. As DNA, the CDR3 is TGTGCCAGCAGCTACCGGCCGGGGGGCGCGTACACCTTC. It codes for CASSYRPGGAYTF. The rearrangement links TRBV11-1 to TRBJ1-2, with D perhaps matching TRBD1 (6 bases). The CDR3 consists of 13 residues. V was clipped by 4 bases and J by 11 bases, with 17 bases between them. CDR1 SGHAT and CDR2 FQDESV come from the germline V gene (reference sequence). Full variable domain (remainder filled in from reference TRBV11-1 and TRBJ1-2): EAEVAQSPRYKITEKSQAVAFWCDPISGHATLYWYRQILGQGPELLVQFQDESVVDDSQLPKDRFSAERLKGVDSTLKIQPAELGDSAMYLCASSYRPGGAYTFGSGTRLTVV.

In this sample, this clonotype turned up many times. V gene TRBV3-1 combines with J gene TRBJ2-5; D ambiguous. Trimming stripped 0 bases from V and 3 bases from J, with 11 bases between. Germline V gene lookup returns CDR1 LGHDT and CDR2 YNNKEL (reference sequence). CDR3 length: 15 residues. The CDR3 DNA reads TGTGCCAGCAGCCAAGAAGATCCAGGCGAAGAGACCCAGTACTTC. Its protein is CASSQEDPGEETQYF.

At least ten counts were recorded for this clonotype. In DNA form, the CDR3 reads TGTGCCAGCTCACCGAACAGGAACACTGAAGCTTTCTTT. Encoded protein: CASSPNRNTEAFF. This chain uses TRBV18 with TRBJ1-1; no reliable D call. V lost 3 bases and J lost 1, with 6 bases in between. Per the germline V gene, CDR1 is KGHSH and CDR2 is LQKENI. The CDR3 is 13 residues long.

This clonotype was seen only a few times. The chain employs TRBV7-8 and TRBJ2-3, with D unresolved. V was shortened by 3 bases and J by 4 bases, with 11 bases between the two germline ends. This CDR3 has 14 residues. The germline V gene has CDR1 SGHVS and CDR2 FQNEAQ. CDR3 region: CASSFLDGPDTQYF. CDR3 nucleotide sequence: TGTGCCAGCAGCTTTCTAGACGGCCCAGATACGCAGTATTTT.